What follows are 27 T cell receptor beta chains derived from one specimen sequenced in a study of T-cell reconstitution after alpha-beta-depleted transplantation in children. Findings and caveats of the study: Several hundred graft clones that had expanded were reportedly the source of alpha-beta T cells about two months after transplant.

Researchers prepared the TCRbeta library using unique molecular identifiers, the study reports. TCRdb recomputed calls from the PCR reads with MiXCR, one row per CDR3 protein. The sample records roughly 30,000 distinct CDR3 sequences, around 7% being singletons. What these receptors recognize is not known. The specimen was peripheral blood, collected 60 days after TCRalphabeta/CD19-depleted stem cell transplant. The receptors stem from a child under two years old who had a stem cell transplant for acute myeloid leukemia, so the T cells may come from the graft donor.

Ten or more counts support this clonotype. As DNA, the CDR3 is TGCAGTACCTCGGAGGGGCCCTGGTCCTACGAGCAGTACTTC. Its protein product is CSTSEGPWSYEQYF. This rearrangement joins TRBV20-1 to TRBJ2-7; maybe TRBD2 (6 bases). The V end was cut by 8 bases, the J end by 1 base, with 18 bases between. The CDR3 consists of 14 residues. CDR1 and CDR2 (germline): DFQATT, SNEGSKA (reference sequence).

This clonotype appeared many times. The genes are TRBV27 and TRBJ2-7; D is perhaps TRBD1 (5 bases). Germline values: CDR1 MNHEY, CDR2 SMNVEV (reference sequence). Trimming cost V 7 bases and J 2 bases, with 12 bases left between them. The CDR3 sequence is 13 residues long. The CDR3 region has the DNA TGTGCCAGCAAACCGACAGTGACCTACGAGCAGTACTTC. It encodes CASKPTVTYEQYF.

There are many counts of this clonotype. The rearrangement links TRBV10-3 to TRBJ1-4; possible D gene TRBD1, 5 bases. The V gene lost 0 bases and the J gene lost 7 bases, with 9 bases spanning the gap. Germline CDR1 ENHRY, CDR2 SYGVKD. The length of the CDR3 is 14 residues. CDR3 amino acids: CAISESGGTEKLFF. The DNA for the CDR3 is TGTGCCATCAGTGAGTCGGGGGGGACTGAAAAACTGTTTTTT.

This clonotype has at least ten counts. The J gene is TRBJ1-1, the V gene TRBV12-3 or TRBV12-4; possible D gene TRBD1, 6 bases. V lost 6 bases and J lost 1, with 9 bases in between. The CDR3 sequence is 13 residues long. The CDR3 bases are TGTGCCAGCAGCGGGACACCGAACACTGAAGCTTTCTTT. This sequence encodes CASSGTPNTEAFF.

This clonotype was seen at least ten times. The chain is built from TRBV24-1 and TRBJ2-5; D perhaps matches TRBD1 (6 bases). CDR1 is KGHDR, CDR2 SFDVKD, per germline. There are 16 residues in the CDR3. V lost 5 bases to trimming and J lost 1 base, with 16 bases between them. CDR3 protein: CATSAIRGRGQETQYF. The DNA for the CDR3 is TGTGCCACCAGTGCAATCAGGGGAAGAGGCCAAGAGACCCAGTACTTC.

In its sample, this clonotype was seen once. The V and J genes are TRBV12-3 or TRBV12-4 and TRBJ2-3, with 7 bases lining up with TRBD2. The CDR3 totals 18 residues. V was clipped by 10 bases and J by 0 bases; unmatched bases: 19. CDR3 sequence: CAICLAKGLAESTDTQYF. The CDR3 DNA sequence: TGTGCCATCTGTTTAGCAAAAGGGCTAGCGGAGAGCACAGATACGCAGTATTTT.

This clonotype showed up many times. This chain links TRBV9 with TRBJ2-7; 9 bases map to TRBD1. The CDR3 totals 15 residues. After removal of 2 bases from V and 4 bases from J, the junction contained 7 bases not matched to a gene. Germline CDR1 SGDLS, CDR2 YYNGEE. The CDR3 bases are TGTGCCAGCAGCGTTGGGGGGGACAGGGTTTACGAGCAGTACTTC. Translating gives CASSVGGDRVYEQYF.

This clonotype was counted many times. This rearrangement joins TRBV4-2 to TRBJ2-1, with 8 bases lining up with TRBD1. Losses at the gene ends were 2 bases for V and 6 bases for J; bases not matched to a gene: 3. Germline V CDR1 and CDR2: LGHNA, YNFKEQ. This CDR3 contains 14 residues. In nucleotides, the CDR3 is TGTGCCAGCAGCCAACGGACAGGGTTCAATGAGCAGTTCTTC. It specifies CASSQRTGFNEQFF.

The table lists this clonotype with a few counts. The genes are TRBV18 and TRBJ2-7, with no clear D. Per the germline V gene, CDR1 is KGHSH and CDR2 is LQKENI. The CDR3 runs to 11 residues. V shed 2 bases and J shed 5 bases, with 4 bases lying between them. The CDR3 loop is CASSPKDEQYF. The CDR3 DNA sequence: TGTGCCAGCTCACCAAAGGACGAGCAGTACTTC.

This clonotype was detected ten times or more. This chain joins TRBV7-9 and TRBJ2-5; 8 bases fit TRBD1. Germline V CDR1 and CDR2: SEHNR, FQNEAQ (reference sequence). The CDR3 runs 16 residues. Losses at the gene ends were 5 bases for V and 2 bases for J; bases not matched to a gene: 10. In nucleotides, the CDR3 is TGTGCCAGCAGCCCACCCAGGGGGCTGAGGCAAGAGACCCAGTACTTC. Its protein product is CASSPPRGLRQETQYF. The variable domain in full, completed from reference TRBV7-9 and TRBJ2-5, reads DTGVSQNPRHKITKRGQNVTFRCDPISEHNRLYWYRQTLGQGPEFLTYFQNEAQLEKSRLLSDRFSAERPKGSFSTLEIQRTEQGDSAMYLCASSPPRGLRQETQYFGPGTRLLVL.

Ten or more counts support this clonotype. V usage is TRBV11-2 and J usage is TRBJ2-5; the match to TRBD1 covers 9 bases. The CDR3 extends over 14 amino acids. V lost 2 bases, J lost 5 bases, and 3 bases stayed unmatched. Germline values: CDR1 SGHAT, CDR2 FQNNGV. The CDR3, as DNA: TGTGCCAGCAGCTTAACAGGGGGCGCGGAGACCCAGTACTTC. This translates into CASSLTGGAETQYF.

This clonotype has ten or more counts. This chain uses TRBV24-1 with TRBJ2-5; a possible D gene is TRBD2 (6 bases). Germline CDR1 is KGHDR and CDR2 is SFDVKD. This CDR3 contains 15 residues. The V and J ends lost 0 bases and 4 bases respectively, with 11 bases between them. CDR3 in DNA: TGTGCCACCAGTGATTTGGGGCCGGAGGGAGAGACCCAGTACTTC. Its translation is CATSDLGPEGETQYF.

Notes on this clonotype: A much more abundant neighbour one base away suggests this may be a read error. This sequence joins TRBV6-6 and TRBJ1-1, with no clear D. The CDR3 is 10 amino acids. Germline loops: CDR1 MNHNY, CDR2 SVGAGI (reference sequence). CDR3 sequence (DNA): TGTGTCAGCAAGAACACTGAAGCTTTCTTT. It is translated as CVSKNTEAFF.

This clonotype was counted ten times or more. The J gene is TRBJ2-5, the V gene TRBV7-2, with D perhaps assigned TRBD1 or TRBD2 (5 bases each). The CDR3 loop spans 13 amino acids. Germline V lookup: CDR1 SGHTA, CDR2 FQGNSA. V dropped 1 base and J dropped 8 bases, with 11 bases sitting between them. In nucleotides, the CDR3 is TGTGCCAGCAGCTTAGGATTTGGGACCACCCAGTACTTC. Translated: CASSLGFGTTQYF.

This clonotype occurred many times. The chain uses TRBV10-1 and TRBJ2-3; D perhaps matches TRBD2 (7 bases). This CDR3 comprises 16 residues. The ends were cut back, 5 bases at V and 2 bases at J, with 17 bases in the middle. Germline CDR1 reads WNHNN; CDR2 reads SYGVQD (reference sequence). This CDR3 is CASSYEGGGLTDTQYF. DNA for the CDR3: TGCGCCAGCAGTTATGAAGGCGGGGGCCTCACAGATACGCAGTATTTT.

This clonotype was seen at least ten times. The chain combines TRBV7-9 with TRBJ2-3, with no clear D. The ends were cut back, 6 bases at V and 3 bases at J, with 4 bases in the middle. Looked up from germline, CDR1 is SEHNR and CDR2 is FQNEAQ (reference sequence). The CDR3 consists of 11 residues. Written as DNA, the CDR3 is TGTGCCAGCAGGGTGACAGATACGCAGTATTTT. Translating it yields CASRVTDTQYF.

This clonotype was seen many times. The gene calls are TRBV11-2 and TRBJ2-5, with 7 bases lining up with TRBD1. The CDR3 is made up of 14 amino acids. After removal of 5 bases from V and 4 bases from J, the junction contained 7 bases not matched to a gene. Germline V gene data show CDR1 as SGHAT and CDR2 as FQNNGV. The CDR3 region is CASSPLTGLETQYF. CDR3 coding DNA: TGTGCCAGCAGCCCCCTGACAGGGTTAGAGACCCAGTACTTC.

This clonotype has ten or more counts. This chain uses TRBV11-1 with TRBJ2-5, with D uncertain. V was shortened by 2 bases and J by 5 bases, with 9 bases between the two germline ends. The CDR3 spans 13 residues. The germline CDR1 and CDR2 sequences are SGHAT and FQDESV (reference sequence). The DNA of the CDR3 is TGTGCCAGCAGCTTACGGGCTCGGGAGACCCAGTACTTC. This translates into CASSLRARETQYF.

At least ten counts were recorded for this clonotype. The chain links TRBV7-2 to TRBJ2-7; TRBD1 or TRBD2 may be the D gene (5 bases each). Germline assignment: CDR1 SGHTA and CDR2 FQGNSA. This CDR3 is 15 amino acids long. V was pared by 3 bases and J by 0 bases, with 12 bases between. The CDR3, as DNA: TGTGCCAGCAGCTTCTCGGGGACGAGCTCCTACGAGCAGTACTTC. Translation: CASSFSGTSSYEQYF.

This chain links TRBV5-6 with TRBJ2-7, with 8 nucleotides matching TRBD1. Germline V gives CDR1 SGHDT, CDR2 YYEEEE. V lost 0 bases and J lost 6; bases outside the gene matches: 5. This CDR3 is built from 14 residues. The CDR3 is CASSLGTGPFEQYF. The CDR3 DNA sequence: TGTGCCAGCAGCTTGGGGACAGGGCCGTTCGAGCAGTACTTC.

This clonotype was seen ten or more times. The chain has TRBV4-3 and TRBJ2-7; 9 bases fit TRBD2. The germline V gene encodes CDR1 LGHNA and CDR2 YSLEER. CDR3 length: 16 amino acids. V lost 0 bases to trimming and J lost 4 bases; unmatched junction nucleotides: 7. The CDR3 region has the DNA TGCGCCAGCAGCCAAGATGGGGCGGGAGGGAGGTACGAGCAGTACTTC. Its translation: CASSQDGAGGRYEQYF.

This clonotype was found many times. The chain links TRBV7-6 to TRBJ2-1; 7 bases map to TRBD2. The CDR3 extends over 15 amino acids. Germline V gene sequence: CDR1 SGHVS, CDR2 FNYEAQ. With 5 bases clipped from V and 7 bases from J, the junction kept 11 bases outside the gene matches. The CDR3 protein is CASSPIAGVRNEQFF. CDR3 DNA sequence: TGTGCCAGCAGCCCGATTGCGGGAGTGAGAAATGAGCAGTTCTTC.

This chain links TRBV4-3 with TRBJ1-5, with no clear D. CDR1 and CDR2 from the germline V gene are LGHNA and YSLEER. V lost 2 bases, J lost 10 bases, and 15 bases lay in between. The CDR3 extends over 14 amino acids. The CDR3 sequence: CASSQNYPDGPQHF. For the CDR3, the DNA is TGCGCCAGCAGCCAAAACTACCCCGATGGCCCCCAGCATTTT.

This clonotype has at least ten counts. The genes are TRBV6-4 and TRBJ1-6; 8 bases are a match to TRBD1. The CDR3 runs to 14 residues. CDR1 and CDR2 from the germline V gene are MRHNA and SNTAGT. Trimming cost V 6 bases and J 8 bases; bases outside gene matches: 6. Written as DNA, the CDR3 is TGTGCCAGCAGATACGGACAGGGAGATTCACCCCTCCACTTT. Residues: CASRYGQGDSPLHF.

This clonotype was found many times. The rearrangement uses TRBV7-9 and TRBJ1-1, with 9 bases lining up with TRBD1. This CDR3 has 16 residues. Germline assignment: CDR1 SEHNR and CDR2 FQNEAQ (reference sequence). V was clipped by 5 bases and J by 1 base; unmatched bases: 8. The CDR3 loop reads CASSPGQGVWNTEAFF. CDR3 nucleotides: TGTGCCAGCAGCCCGGGACAGGGCGTTTGGAACACTGAAGCTTTCTTT.

This clonotype was recorded many times. J is TRBJ2-7 and V is TRBV29-1, with a tentative D call TRBD2 (7 bases). Trimming cost V 6 bases and J 5 bases, with 17 bases left between them. Germline V lookup: CDR1 SQVTM, CDR2 ANQGSEA. The CDR3 runs 13 residues. The DNA of the CDR3 is TGCAGCGTGACGGGGGGCCGACCCGACGAGCAGTACTTC. It codes for CSVTGGRPDEQYF.

This clonotype was recorded many times. The chain is built from TRBV19 and TRBJ2-5, with 11 bases fitting TRBD2. Germline CDR1 reads LNHDA; CDR2 reads SQIVND (reference sequence). This CDR3 contains 13 residues. Trimming cost V 7 bases and J 4 bases; bases outside gene matches: 2. The CDR3 DNA sequence: TGTGCCAGTACGACTAGCGGGACAGAGACCCAGTACTTC. It is translated as CASTTSGTETQYF.